A selection of T cell receptor beta chains follows, all from one sample in a study of Ad26.COV2.S vaccination and SARS-CoV-2 variants. The repertoire was sequenced with immunoSEQ multiplex PCR; TCRdb's copy has only in-frame clones and lacks some. The sample yields fewer than 400,000 clones, about 86% seen once. The specimen was peripheral blood, collected in a trial of Ad26.COV2.S vaccine versus placebo. Receptors originate from a person between 18 and 60 years old who received the Ad26.COV2.S COVID-19 vaccine or a placebo. The CDR3 runs from the conserved cysteine through the conserved F or W. Each record gives: J gene, V gene, D gene, clone size, CDR3 protein, CDR3 DNA. D genes are given only for firm matches. Size values are once, few and many counts, or a class for expanded clones, and some rows have none.

J: TRBJ1-4; V: TRBV19; D: .; size: .; CDR3: CASSIDPGVWATNEKLFF; DNA: TGTGCCAGTAGTATAGATCCCGGAGTGTGGGCAACTAATGAAAAACTGTTTTTT
J: TRBJ2-2; V: TRBV6-2/TRBV6-3; D: .; size: .; CDR3: CASSYSPSRRLFF; DNA: TGTGCCAGCAGTTACTCCCCGTCTCGGCGGCTGTTTTTT
J: TRBJ1-2; V: TRBV5-4; D: .; size: few; CDR3: CASSLNTNYGYTF; DNA: TGTGCCAGCAGCTTGAACACTAACTATGGCTACACCTTC
J: TRBJ2-1; V: TRBV4-3; D: .; size: .; CDR3: CASSQSYYNEQFF; DNA: TGCGCCAGCAGCCAATCCTACTACAATGAGCAGTTCTTC
J: TRBJ1-4; V: TRBV2; D: TRBD1; size: once; CDR3: CASARDRVFTNEKLFF; DNA: TGTGCCAGCGCCCGGGACAGGGTCTTCACTAATGAAAAACTGTTTTTT
J: TRBJ2-5; V: TRBV5-4; D: .; size: .; CDR3: CASSLGGRSSGGETQYF; DNA: TGTGCCAGCAGCTTAGGAGGCCGCTCCTCAGGGGGGGAGACCCAGTACTTC
J: TRBJ2-3; V: TRBV5-1; D: .; size: .; CDR3: CASSLEGGASYTQYF; DNA: TGCGCCAGCAGCTTGGAAGGGGGGGCCAGTTATACGCAGTATTTT
J: TRBJ1-2; V: TRBV18; D: .; size: .; CDR3: CASSPGLGGYTF; DNA: TGTGCCAGCTCACCTGGCCTGGGAGGCTACACCTTC
J: TRBJ1-1; V: TRBV6-2/TRBV6-3; D: .; size: .; CDR3: CASSLVRGGTEAFF; DNA: TGTGCCAGCAGTTTGGTCCGGGGTGGAACTGAAGCTTTCTTT
J: TRBJ2-7; V: TRBV10-3; D: .; size: .; CDR3: CAISVGVSSSYEQYF; DNA: TGTGCCATCAGTGTGGGGGTCTCGAGCTCCTACGAGCAGTACTTC
J: TRBJ2-1; V: TRBV5-1; D: TRBD2; size: .; CDR3: CASSIGLAGPYNEQFF; DNA: TGCGCCAGCAGCATCGGACTAGCGGGGCCGTACAATGAGCAGTTCTTC
J: TRBJ1-1; V: TRBV29-1; D: .; size: .; CDR3: CSVDQTLDRTNTEAFF; DNA: TGCAGCGTTGACCAAACCCTGGACAGAACGAACACTGAAGCTTTCTTT
J: TRBJ2-5; V: TRBV7-2; D: .; size: once; CDR3: CASSLGAGVETQYF; DNA: TGTGCCAGCAGCCTTGGGGCAGGGGTGGAGACCCAGTACTTC
J: TRBJ2-7; V: TRBV5-8; D: .; size: .; CDR3: CASSPGRLYEQYF; DNA: TGTGCCAGCAGCCCGGGCAGGCTTTACGAGCAGTACTTC
J: TRBJ1-5; V: TRBV6-5; D: TRBD1; size: .; CDR3: CASKTGSNQPQHF; DNA: TGTGCCAGCAAGACAGGGAGCAATCAGCCCCAGCATTTT
J: TRBJ1-6; V: TRBV18; D: .; size: .; CDR3: CASSPYTGSSYNSPLHF; DNA: TGTGCCAGCTCACCGTATACAGGGAGCTCCTATAATTCACCCCTCCACTTT
J: TRBJ2-2; V: TRBV5-1; D: .; size: once; CDR3: CASSSNTGELFF; DNA: TGCGCCAGCAGCTCTAACACCGGGGAGCTGTTTTTT
J: TRBJ2-1; V: TRBV5-1; D: .; size: .; CDR3: CASSLLAGTENEQFF; DNA: TGCGCCAGCAGCTTGCTGGCCGGGACTGAAAATGAGCAGTTCTTC
J: TRBJ2-5; V: TRBV10-1; D: .; size: .; CDR3: CASRVKAGKETQYF; DNA: TGCGCCAGCAGGGTTAAAGCGGGCAAAGAGACCCAGTACTTC
J: TRBJ2-1; V: TRBV19; D: TRBD2; size: .; CDR3: CASTIGSGGGNEQFF; DNA: TGTGCCAGTACGATTGGGAGCGGGGGGGGCAATGAGCAGTTCTTC
J: TRBJ2-3; V: TRBV7-9; D: TRBD2; size: .; CDR3: CASSLGAGGADTQYF; DNA: TGTGCCAGCAGCTTAGGGGCGGGGGGCGCAGATACGCAGTATTTT
J: TRBJ2-7; V: TRBV11-2; D: .; size: .; CDR3: CASSASYEQYF; DNA: TGTGCCAGCAGCGCCTCCTACGAGCAGTACTTC
J: TRBJ2-1; V: TRBV19; D: .; size: .; CDR3: CASSLQGSSYNEQFF; DNA: TGTGCCAGTAGCCTTCAGGGGAGCTCCTACAATGAGCAGTTCTTC
J: TRBJ1-2; V: TRBV12-3/TRBV12-4; D: .; size: .; CDR3: CASRTWAAGYTF; DNA: TGTGCCAGCAGGACGTGGGCTGCCGGCTACACCTTC
J: TRBJ2-6; V: TRBV9; D: TRBD1; size: .; CDR3: CASSGSDRVGANVLTF; DNA: TGTGCCAGCAGCGGATCTGACAGGGTTGGGGCCAACGTCCTGACTTTC
J: TRBJ1-3; V: TRBV7-2; D: .; size: .; CDR3: CASSFAGFGNTIYF; DNA: TGTGCCAGCAGCTTCGCAGGGTTCGGAAACACCATATATTTT
J: TRBJ2-7; V: TRBV18; D: TRBD1; size: .; CDR3: CASGGQGSWYEQYF; DNA: TGTGCCAGCGGGGGACAGGGGAGTTGGTACGAGCAGTACTTC
J: TRBJ1-4; V: TRBV5-4; D: .; size: .; CDR3: CASSLGTGEKLFF; DNA: TGTGCCAGCAGCCTGGGAACAGGGGAAAAACTGTTTTTT
J: TRBJ2-7; V: TRBV12-3/TRBV12-4; D: .; size: .; CDR3: CASSSFYEQYF; DNA: TGTGCCAGCAGTTCCTTTTACGAGCAGTACTTC
J: TRBJ1-2; V: TRBV2; D: .; size: once; CDR3: CASSVSGSDYTF; DNA: TGTGCCAGCAGTGTTTCCGGATCGGACTACACCTTC
J: TRBJ2-3; V: TRBV14; D: TRBD1; size: .; CDR3: CASSQEITRRGLADTQYF; DNA: TGTGCCAGCAGCCAAGAAATAACGCGCAGGGGGCTCGCAGATACGCAGTATTTT
J: TRBJ1-5; V: TRBV12-5; D: TRBD1; size: .; CDR3: CASGLPQGVGNQPQHF; DNA: TGTGCTAGTGGTTTGCCCCAGGGGGTTGGCAATCAGCCCCAGCATTTT
J: TRBJ2-2; V: TRBV30; D: .; size: .; CDR3: CAWSVSTGLPFNTGELFF; DNA: TGTGCCTGGAGTGTATCGACAGGACTCCCCTTCAACACCGGGGAGCTGTTTTTT
J: TRBJ1-1; V: TRBV5-1; D: .; size: .; CDR3: CASSLEPTNTEAFF; DNA: TGCGCCAGCAGCTTGGAGCCGACGAACACTGAAGCTTTCTTT
J: TRBJ1-6; V: TRBV9; D: .; size: .; CDR3: CASSVDKGGYSPLHF; DNA: TGTGCCAGCAGCGTAGATAAGGGGGGTTATTCACCCCTCCACTTT
J: TRBJ1-2; V: TRBV14; D: .; size: .; CDR3: CASSQDFFGYTF; DNA: TGTGCCAGCAGCCAAGATTTTTTTGGCTACACCTTC
J: TRBJ1-2; V: TRBV7-2; D: .; size: .; CDR3: CASSLGGTVNYGYTF; DNA: TGTGCCAGCAGCTTAGGGGGGACGGTTAACTATGGCTACACCTTC
J: TRBJ2-7; V: TRBV19; D: .; size: .; CDR3: CASSIALFSYEQYF; DNA: TGTGCCAGTAGTATAGCCCTCTTCTCCTACGAGCAGTACTTC
J: TRBJ2-7; V: TRBV7-3; D: .; size: .; CDR3: CASSYTGGPSYEQYF; DNA: TGTGCCAGCAGCTATACAGGCGGTCCCTCCTACGAGCAGTACTTC
J: TRBJ1-3; V: TRBV30; D: .; size: .; CDR3: CAWSVNPPGPGNTIYF; DNA: TGTGCCTGGAGTGTAAACCCACCGGGACCTGGAAACACCATATATTTT
J: TRBJ2-2; V: TRBV13; D: .; size: .; CDR3: CASSLNPRTKNTGELFF; DNA: TGTGCCAGCAGCTTAAATCCCCGGACAAAGAACACCGGGGAGCTGTTTTTT
J: TRBJ2-1; V: TRBV5-4; D: .; size: .; CDR3: CASSLVGQKGHNEQFF; DNA: TGTGCCAGCAGCTTGGTCGGACAGAAGGGGCACAATGAGCAGTTCTTC
J: TRBJ2-7; V: TRBV9; D: .; size: .; CDR3: CASSDTPTGTPTLYF; DNA: TGTGCCAGCAGCGATACCCCGACCGGGACACCTACGTTGTACTTC
J: TRBJ2-5; V: TRBV30; D: .; size: once; CDR3: CAWSLGSGSQETQYF; DNA: TGTGCCTGGAGTTTGGGTAGTGGGAGCCAAGAGACCCAGTACTTC
J: TRBJ1-5; V: TRBV7-2; D: .; size: .; CDR3: CASSLEGRGQPQHF; DNA: TGTGCCAGCAGCTTAGAGGGCAGGGGACAGCCCCAGCATTTT
J: TRBJ2-7; V: TRBV7-9; D: .; size: .; CDR3: CASSFLPPRDYEQYF; DNA: TGTGCCAGCAGCTTTCTTCCCCCAAGAGACTACGAGCAGTACTTC
J: TRBJ2-1; V: TRBV9; D: .; size: .; CDR3: CASSVEGRGEQFF; DNA: TGTGCCAGCAGCGTAGAAGGCAGGGGTGAGCAGTTCTTC
J: TRBJ2-2; V: TRBV27; D: .; size: .; CDR3: CASSLEVASGGHTGELFF; DNA: TGTGCCAGCAGTTTAGAGGTTGCGTCCGGGGGCCACACCGGGGAGCTGTTTTTT
J: TRBJ1-5; V: TRBV11-2; D: TRBD1; size: .; CDR3: CASSLGMDRGWGSNQPQHF; DNA: TGTGCCAGCAGCTTAGGAATGGACAGGGGGTGGGGGAGCAATCAGCCCCAGCATTTT
J: TRBJ1-2; V: TRBV15; D: .; size: .; CDR3: CATSSGRGGYGYTF; DNA: TGTGCCACCAGCTCGGGACGGGGGGGTTATGGCTACACCTTC
J: TRBJ1-1; V: TRBV9; D: .; size: .; CDR3: CASSVGMGLSNTEAFF; DNA: TGTGCCAGCAGCGTGGGAATGGGACTCTCGAACACTGAAGCTTTCTTT
J: TRBJ1-2; V: TRBV6-2/TRBV6-3; D: .; size: .; CDR3: CASSYWGNYGYTF; DNA: TGTGCCAGCAGTTACTGGGGAAACTATGGCTACACCTTC
J: TRBJ2-7; V: TRBV2; D: .; size: .; CDR3: CASSRLLSTGEQYF; DNA: TGTGCCAGCAGCCGCCTTTTGTCTACGGGCGAGCAGTACTTC
J: TRBJ2-7; V: TRBV5-1; D: TRBD1; size: .; CDR3: CASSLLRDRGTYEQYF; DNA: TGCGCCAGCAGCTTGCTCCGGGACAGGGGCACCTACGAGCAGTACTTC
J: TRBJ2-6; V: TRBV24-1; D: TRBD1; size: .; CDR3: CATSDSTRDSFSGANVLTF; DNA: TGTGCCACCAGTGATTCGACCCGGGACAGCTTCTCTGGGGCCAACGTCCTGACTTTC
J: TRBJ2-7; V: TRBV7-2; D: TRBD1; size: .; CDR3: CASSRDRGSPYEQYF; DNA: TGTGCCAGCAGCCGTGACAGGGGATCACCCTACGAGCAGTACTTC
J: TRBJ2-5; V: TRBV13; D: .; size: .; CDR3: CASSLSGWGETQYF; DNA: TGTGCCAGCAGCTTATCGGGGTGGGGAGAGACCCAGTACTTC
J: TRBJ1-5; V: TRBV4-1; D: .; size: .; CDR3: CASSQAVGAGSNQPQHF; DNA: TGCGCCAGCAGCCAAGCGGTAGGGGCCGGGAGCAATCAGCCCCAGCATTTT
J: TRBJ2-3; V: TRBV27; D: .; size: .; CDR3: CASSSTRLGTDTQYF; DNA: TGTGCCAGCAGTTCGACCCGATTGGGGACAGATACGCAGTATTTT
J: TRBJ2-5; V: TRBV9; D: .; size: .; CDR3: CASSARDSQETQYF; DNA: TGTGCCAGCAGCGCTCGGGACTCCCAAGAGACCCAGTACTTC